The entry below gives a single T cell receptor (beta chain) sequence along with its context. Its matching antigen is unknown. TCRdb reprocessed the reads with MiXCR, giving one entry per CDR3 protein. The sample has approximately 590,000 distinct CDR3 sequences, just under 40% seen once. This record comes from a study of T cell repertoires in cytomegalovirus infection. The sequence was collected from a human donor in good health (CMV status not recorded). Some clones in this sample may be carry-over from other donors' samples. The sample consisted of cultured PBMCs, taken from culture after CMV antigen stimulation.

The CDR3: CASGDSVFETQYF. CDR3 bases: TGTGCCAGCGGGGACAGTGTCTTCGAGACCCAGTACTTC. The rearrangement joins TRBV6-1 to TRBJ2-5; TRBD1 matches 7 bases. The CDR3 consists of 13 residues. V was clipped by 8 bases and J by 5 bases; unmatched bases: 8. Germline lookup yields CDR1 MNHNS and CDR2 SASEGT.